This T cell receptor (beta chain) was sequenced in a study of graft-versus-host responses after intestinal transplantation. Looking at the study overall: Isolated intestinal, liver-intestinal, or multivisceral transplants were what recipients had.

Study observations and caveats: Allografts of one patient group, those with graft-donor T cell macrochimerism, had high graft-versus-host to host-versus-graft clonal ratios. Investigators detected GvH clones in recipient marrow, with some emerging earlier in ileum or blood.

The repertoire was sequenced with immunoSEQ multiplex PCR; TCRdb's copy has only in-frame clones and lacks some. Counted here are about 36,000 clones, approximately 94% occurring once; the ten biggest clones make up about 0.23%. On this clone itself: Antigen: not known.

This receptor was taken from a human donor who was the organ donor for an intestinal transplant. The material sequenced was unstimulated CD4+ T cells sorted from spleen or lymph node cells, taken before transplant.

CDR3 coding DNA: TGTGCCTGGAGGGGGCGGAGCTCCTACAATGAGCAGTTCTTC. Translated: CAWRGRSSYNEQFF. The J gene is TRBJ2-1, the V gene TRBV30, with D tentatively TRBD1 (5 bases). The V gene's germline CDR1 is GTSNPN and CDR2 SVGIG (reference sequence). V was clipped by 3 bases and J by 0 bases, with 9 bases between them. The CDR3 spans 14 residues.